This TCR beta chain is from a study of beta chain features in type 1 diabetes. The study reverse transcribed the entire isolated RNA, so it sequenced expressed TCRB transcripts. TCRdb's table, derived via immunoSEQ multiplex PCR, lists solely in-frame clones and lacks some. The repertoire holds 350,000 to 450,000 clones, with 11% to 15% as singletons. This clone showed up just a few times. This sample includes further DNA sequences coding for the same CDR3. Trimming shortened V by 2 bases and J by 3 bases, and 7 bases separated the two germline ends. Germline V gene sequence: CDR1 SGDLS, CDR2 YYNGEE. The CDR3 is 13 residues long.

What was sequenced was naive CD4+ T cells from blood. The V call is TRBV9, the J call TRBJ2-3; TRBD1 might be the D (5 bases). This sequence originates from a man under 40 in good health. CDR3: CASSVQGTDTQYF. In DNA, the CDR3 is TGTGCCAGCAGCGTTCAGGGTACAGATACGCAGTATTTT.